These 10 T cell receptor beta chains were sequenced from one sample in a study of CD8 T cells in ankylosing spondylitis. Findings and caveats of the study: In ankylosing spondylitis blood, a motif of about 8 highly homologous TCR beta variants appeared characteristic.

These TCRs' antigens remain unknown. TCRdb re-called the 5' RACE reads with MiXCR, one entry per CDR3 protein. The data show 750,000 to 850,000 distinct CDR3 sequences, with around 11% seen just once and 0.51% held by the top ten. Sequenced input: blood, either unsorted or a sorted T cell fraction (not recorded which). These TCRs come from a male donor with ankylosing spondylitis.

This clonotype has more than one count but fewer than ten. V usage is TRBV7-2 and J usage is TRBJ1-2, with D perhaps TRBD1 (5 bases). CDR3 length: 14 amino acids. V was trimmed by 7 bases and J by 3 bases, leaving 15 bases between them. CDR1 is SGHTA and CDR2 is FQGNSA in the germline V gene. The CDR3 region is CASNYVGRDYGYTF. The CDR3 DNA reads as TGTGCCAGCAACTACGTGGGCAGGGACTATGGCTACACCTTC.

This clonotype was seen a few times. This rearrangement joins TRBV4-2 to TRBJ1-1, with 8 bases aligning to TRBD1. Germline V lookup: CDR1 LGHNA, CDR2 YNFKEQ. The ends lost 4 bases at V and 4 bases at J; junction bases unmatched: 8. This CDR3 has 15 amino acids. The CDR3 bases are TGTGCCAGCAGCCGACCGGACAGGGCGGGCACTGAAGCTTTCTTT. It translates to CASSRPDRAGTEAFF.

The chain employs TRBV20-1 and TRBJ1-4; D might be TRBD1 (6 bases). This CDR3 has 16 residues. The V and J ends lost 4 bases and 0 bases respectively, with 15 bases between them. The germline gives CDR1 DFQATT, CDR2 SNEGSKA (reference sequence). This CDR3 reads CSANDRTKATNEKLFF. In DNA form, the CDR3 reads TGCAGTGCTAATGACAGGACAAAAGCAACTAATGAAAAACTGTTTTTT.

This clonotype is a singleton in its sample. CDR3 loop: CASSLAPLGLTGQYF. DNA for the CDR3: TGTGCCAGCAGCTTAGCCCCCTTAGGACTCACGGGGCAGTATTTT. The chain has TRBV7-9 and TRBJ2-3; a weak D match, TRBD2 (5 bases). The CDR3 has 15 residues. The germline V gene has CDR1 SEHNR and CDR2 FQNEAQ (reference sequence). With 0 bases removed from V and 11 bases from J, the gap between germline ends came to 18 bases.

This clonotype was recorded a few times. The chain couples TRBV5-1 to TRBJ2-1; no clear D gene. The CDR3 is 13 residues long. Germline CDR1 reads SGHRS; CDR2 reads YFSETQ. The V and J ends lost 4 bases and 7 bases respectively, with 12 bases between them. DNA for the CDR3: TGCGCCAGCAGCCCGGTAGTGACAAATGAGCAGTTCTTC. The encoded protein is CASSPVVTNEQFF.

This chain uses TRBV7-9 with TRBJ2-1; D is unclear. This CDR3 has 10 residues. V dropped 5 bases and J dropped 13 bases, with 9 bases sitting between them. The germline CDR1 and CDR2 sequences are SEHNR and FQNEAQ (reference sequence). The CDR3 bases are TGTGCCAGCAGCCGTACCCGACAGTTCTTC. Translating it yields CASSRTRQFF.

The rearrangement uses TRBV5-1 and TRBJ1-6; unclear D gene. Germline V gives CDR1 SGHRS, CDR2 YFSETQ. Trimming shortened V by 2 bases and J by 8 bases, and 11 bases separated the two germline ends. This CDR3 has 14 amino acids. The CDR3 here is CASSLIVGDSPLHF. In nucleotides, the CDR3 is TGCGCCAGCAGCTTAATCGTTGGGGATTCACCCCTCCACTTT.

This clonotype was counted only a few times. This sequence joins TRBV15 and TRBJ2-3, with D unresolved. The germline V and J ends were trimmed by 5 bases and 4 bases, with 13 bases remaining between them. Germline V CDR1 and CDR2: LNHNV, YYDKDF (reference sequence). The length of the CDR3 is 14 residues. The CDR3: CATSGVGESDTQYF. CDR3 DNA sequence: TGTGCCACCAGCGGTGTAGGAGAGTCAGATACGCAGTATTTT.

V gene TRBV6-2 or TRBV6-3 combines with J gene TRBJ2-1; D might be TRBD2 (6 bases). Germline V lookup: CDR1 MNHEY, CDR2 SVGEGT. V was clipped by 6 bases and J by 9 bases, with 12 bases between them. The CDR3 contains 12 residues. CDR3 region: CASREGIGEQFF. The CDR3 DNA reads as TGTGCCAGCAGGGAGGGGATCGGTGAGCAGTTCTTC.

This clonotype was seen only a few times. The rearrangement links TRBV2 to TRBJ1-1; the match to TRBD1 covers 7 bases. V shed 4 bases and J 1 base; nucleotides not matched to a gene: 12. This CDR3 contains 17 residues. Per the germline V gene, CDR1 is SNHLY and CDR2 is FYNNEI. CDR3 in amino acids: CASSGINSGTANTEAFF. The CDR3 coding sequence is TGTGCCAGCAGTGGTATTAACTCGGGGACAGCGAACACTGAAGCTTTCTTT.